One and the same sample provided the 24 T cell receptor beta chains below, sequenced in a study of PD-L1 blockade in urothelial cancer. Repertoires were generated with immunoSEQ multiplex PCR, while TCRdb's copy carries only in-frame clones and drops some. The top ten hold 4.7% of the sample, which has 70,000 or so clones, around four fifths seen once. This specimen consisted of PBMCs, obtained around atezolizumab (anti-PD-L1) treatment. These receptor sequences come from a man aged 70 or older with urothelial cancer.

The CDR3 region is CASSAAGGPYEQYF. CDR3 nucleotides: TGTGCCAGCAGTGCAGCGGGAGGCCCCTACGAGCAGTACTTC. The chain recombines TRBV6-5 with TRBJ2-7; 9 bases line up with TRBD2. From germline, CDR1 is MNHEY and CDR2 SVGAGI. The CDR3 is 14 amino acids. J was trimmed by 2 bases and V by 5 bases; bases with no gene match: 4.

This clone appeared a single time. This chain links TRBV10-3 with TRBJ1-1, with D maybe TRBD1 (6 bases). V dropped 4 bases and J dropped 3 bases, with 18 bases sitting between them. The CDR3 covers 16 residues. Germline V lookup: CDR1 ENHRY, CDR2 SYGVKD. For the CDR3, the DNA is TGTGCCATCAGTGGACAGGTCGTTCTTAGGGACACTGAAGCTTTCTTT. Its translation is CAISGQVVLRDTEAFF.

The chain uses TRBV20-1 and TRBJ2-7; 7 bases are shared with TRBD1. The CDR3 runs 11 residues. J gave up 6 bases and V 6 bases, and 5 bases lay outside the gene matches. Germline lookup yields CDR1 DFQATT and CDR2 SNEGSKA (reference sequence). CDR3 amino acids: CSARGSLEQYF. The CDR3 nucleotides read TGCAGTGCCAGGGGGAGCCTCGAGCAGTACTTC.

V gene TRBV28 combines with J gene TRBJ1-2, with D perhaps matching TRBD1 (5 bases). The CDR3 length is 13 residues. Trimming took off 4 bases at V and 4 bases at J, with 10 bases between the two ends. The germline V gene encodes CDR1 MDHEN and CDR2 SYDVKM. The DNA of the CDR3 is TGTGCCAGCAGTTCCGGACAACGCTATGGCTACACCTTC. Protein product: CASSSGQRYGYTF.

V gene TRBV29-1 combines with J gene TRBJ2-2; 9 nucleotides agree with TRBD1. The CDR3 is made up of 14 amino acids. V lost 5 bases, J lost 4 bases, and 5 bases stayed unmatched. CDR1 SQVTM and CDR2 ANQGSEA come from the germline V gene. The CDR3 here is CSVTGTGFTGELFF. DNA for the CDR3: TGCAGCGTTACCGGGACAGGGTTCACCGGGGAGCTGTTTTTT.

The gene calls are TRBV29-1 and TRBJ2-4; D gene uncertain. Germline CDR1 SQVTM, CDR2 ANQGSEA. V lost 0 bases and J lost 7, with 4 bases in between. The length of the CDR3 is 11 residues. The CDR3 here is CSVEERNIQYF. The CDR3 DNA reads as TGCAGCGTTGAAGAGCGGAACATTCAGTACTTC. The full variable domain, its missing parts supplied by reference TRBV29-1 and TRBJ2-4, is SAVISQKPSRDICQRGTSLTIQCQVDSQVTMMFWYRQQPGQSLTLIATANQGSEATYESGFVIDKFPISRPNLTFSTLTVSNMSPEDSSIYLCSVEERNIQYFGAGTRLSVL.

The chain has TRBV18 and TRBJ2-3; 8 positions agree with TRBD1. Germline trimming cut 3 bases from V and 1 base from J; bases unmatched to any gene: 0. The CDR3 is made up of 14 amino acids. Per germline, CDR1 KGHSH and CDR2 LQKENI. The CDR3 here is CASSPDRGTDTQYF. CDR3 nucleotide sequence: TGTGCCAGCTCACCGGACAGGGGCACAGATACGCAGTATTTT. Combining the CDR3 with reference TRBV18 and TRBJ2-3 gives the whole variable domain NAGVMQNPRHLVRRRGQEARLRCSPMKGHSHVYWYRQLPEEGLKFMVYLQKENIIDESGMPKERFSAEFPKEGPSILRIQQVVRGDSAAYFCASSPDRGTDTQYFGPGTRLTVL.

The rearrangement uses TRBV28 and TRBJ2-7; D is perhaps TRBD1 (5 bases). Germline V gene data show CDR1 as MDHEN and CDR2 as SYDVKM. This CDR3 region has 15 residues. The ends were cut back, 6 bases at V and 3 bases at J, with 18 bases in the middle. The chain's CDR3 is CASSNQGYLHYEQYF. The CDR3 DNA reads TGTGCCAGCAGCAATCAGGGATACCTCCACTACGAGCAGTACTTC.

This clone was observed a few times. The chain is built from TRBV10-3 and TRBJ2-7; 7 bases line up with TRBD1. CDR3 size: 13 residues. The germline V gene has CDR1 ENHRY and CDR2 SYGVKD. Trimming removed 5 bases from V and 5 bases from J; junction bases left unmatched: 6. Here the CDR3 DNA reads TGTGCCATCAGTCGGACAGGAGCTAACGAGCAGTACTTC. Translation gives CAISRTGANEQYF.

This sequence joins TRBV9 and TRBJ2-7, with 9 bases aligning to TRBD2. Trimming cost V 0 bases and J 2 bases; bases outside gene matches: 3. The CDR3 loop spans 15 amino acids. Germline CDR1 is SGDLS and CDR2 is YYNGEE. As DNA, the CDR3 is TGTGCCAGCAGCGTAGATAGCGGGAGCCCCTACGAGCAGTACTTC. It specifies CASSVDSGSPYEQYF.

The table lists this clone with a count of one. The CDR3 region is CASSVDGGLGGYTF. The DNA of the CDR3 is TGTGCCAGCAGCGTAGATGGGGGACTTGGTGGCTACACCTTC. The chain recombines TRBV9 with TRBJ1-2, with D possibly TRBD1 on 5 matching bases. Germline assignment: CDR1 SGDLS and CDR2 YYNGEE. Trimming removed 0 bases from V and 7 bases from J, with 13 bases in between. The CDR3 length is 14 residues.

This chain uses TRBV10-3 with TRBJ2-1; 10 bases fit TRBD1. Looked up from germline, CDR1 is ENHRY and CDR2 is SYGVKD. V trimming: 10 bases; J trimming: 9 bases; junction bases outside the gene matches: 12. This CDR3 region has 14 residues. The CDR3 DNA reads as TGTGCCACGAATGCCCGACAGGGGGCGGGTGAGCAGTTCTTC. Translating gives CATNARQGAGEQFF.

The chain carries TRBV2 and TRBJ1-4, with TRBD1 matching over 9 bases. CDR1 and CDR2 from the germline V gene are SNHLY and FYNNEI. This CDR3 has 15 amino acids. The ends lost 8 bases at V and 8 bases at J; junction bases unmatched: 12. CDR3 in DNA: TGTGCCAGCGGGCCTGGGGGGGGACAGGGAGAAAAACTGTTTTTT. It codes for CASGPGGGQGEKLFF.

The chain is built from TRBV9 and TRBJ2-1, with 13 positions matching TRBD2. The CDR3 runs 19 residues. The V gene's germline CDR1 is SGDLS and CDR2 YYNGEE. Trimming at V came to 3 bases and at J to 5 bases, leaving 14 bases not matched to a gene. CDR3 in DNA: TGTGCCAGCAGCGCCTCCGGACTAGCGGGAGTTGGGATAAACAATGAGCAGTTCTTC. Translating gives CASSASGLAGVGINNEQFF.

V gene TRBV7-3 combines with J gene TRBJ2-2, with TRBD1 as a possible D gene (6 bases). The CDR3 consists of 15 residues. Germline V gene data show CDR1 as SGHTA and CDR2 as FQGTGA. V lost 2 bases, J lost 0 bases, and 7 bases lay in between. CDR3 loop: CASSLQGPNTGELFF. The CDR3 DNA reads TGTGCCAGCAGCTTACAGGGGCCGAACACCGGGGAGCTGTTTTTT. Combining the CDR3 with reference TRBV7-3 and TRBJ2-2 gives the whole variable domain GAGVSQTPSNKVTEKGKYVELRCDPISGHTALYWYRQSLGQGPEFLIYFQGTGAADDSGLPNDRFFAVRPEGSVSTLKIQRTERGDSAVYLCASSLQGPNTGELFFGEGSRLTVL.

The gene calls are TRBV19 and TRBJ2-2; maybe TRBD2 (5 bases). This CDR3 has 15 amino acids. The V end lost 3 bases, the J end lost 5 bases, and 13 bases lay between the germline ends. The germline V gene encodes CDR1 LNHDA and CDR2 SQIVND (reference sequence). Written as DNA, the CDR3 is TGTGCCAGTAGTATCGGGCTAGCCGGAACCGGGGAGCTGTTTTTT. It yields the protein CASSIGLAGTGELFF. Full variable domain (outside the CDR3, taken from reference TRBV19 and TRBJ2-2): DGGITQSPKYLFRKEGQNVTLSCEQNLNHDAMYWYRQDPGQGLRLIYYSQIVNDFQKGDIAEGYSVSREKKESFPLTVTSAQKNPTAFYLCASSIGLAGTGELFFGEGSRLTVL.

The gene calls are TRBV5-1 and TRBJ2-7, with 7 bases identical to TRBD2. CDR3 length: 14 amino acids. V dropped 2 bases and J dropped 0; count of bases not matched to a gene: 2. In germline, CDR1 is SGHRS, CDR2 YFSETQ. The CDR3 nucleotides are TGCGCCAGCAGCTTAGGCGGGGGCTCCTACGAGCAGTACTTC. This codes for CASSLGGGSYEQYF.

This clone was recorded a few times. The rearrangement joins TRBV9 to TRBJ2-1; D is uncertain. The CDR3 spans 13 residues. Looked up from germline, CDR1 is SGDLS and CDR2 is YYNGEE. The V gene lost 0 bases and the J gene lost 9 bases, with 10 bases spanning the gap. The CDR3 region is CASSVVWSCEQFF. The CDR3 nucleotides are TGTGCCAGCAGCGTAGTTTGGAGCTGTGAGCAGTTCTTC. Combining the CDR3 with reference TRBV9 and TRBJ2-1 gives the whole variable domain DSGVTQTPKHLITATGQRVTLRCSPRSGDLSVYWYQQSLDQGLQFLIQYYNGEERAKGNILERFSAQQFPDLHSELNLSSLELGDSALYFCASSVVWSCEQFFGPGTRLTVL.

The rearrangement joins TRBV6-5 to TRBJ1-2; D is possibly TRBD1 (6 bases). The germline V gene has CDR1 MNHEY and CDR2 SVGAGI. There are 13 residues in the CDR3. Trimming left V 4 bases short and J 2 bases short, with 8 bases between. CDR3 coding DNA: TGTGCCAGCAGTTCAGGGGCCAACTATGGCTACACCTTC. It yields the protein CASSSGANYGYTF.

Only one count was recorded for this clone. The rearrangement uses TRBV7-9 and TRBJ2-7; D may be TRBD1 (5 bases). Germline V gene sequence: CDR1 SEHNR, CDR2 FQNEAQ (reference sequence). CDR3 size: 16 residues. Trimming stripped 1 base from V and 3 bases from J, with 16 bases between. This CDR3 reads CASSLVLGQLHYEQYF. The CDR3 DNA reads as TGTGCCAGCAGCTTAGTCTTAGGACAACTACACTACGAGCAGTACTTC.

The gene calls are TRBV6-5 and TRBJ2-5; no clear D gene. With 0 bases removed from V and 4 bases from J, the gap between germline ends came to 6 bases. Germline V gives CDR1 MNHEY, CDR2 SVGAGI. The length of the CDR3 is 13 residues. The CDR3: CASSYSIVETQYF. The DNA of the CDR3 is TGTGCCAGCAGTTACTCGATAGTAGAGACCCAGTACTTC.

V and J are TRBV5-1 and TRBJ2-2; D is possibly TRBD1 (5 bases). Germline V gene sequence: CDR1 SGHRS, CDR2 YFSETQ. The CDR3 sequence is 12 residues long. Trimming took off 5 bases at V and 6 bases at J, with 8 bases between the two ends. DNA of the CDR3: TGCGCCAGCAGTTTCAGGGCCGGGGAGCTGTTTTTT. The encoded protein is CASSFRAGELFF.

DNA for the CDR3: TGCGCCAGCAGCCCCTTGGAGGATGTGAACACTGAAGCTTTCTTT. Translating gives CASSPLEDVNTEAFF. The genes are TRBV23-1 and TRBJ1-1; no reliable D call. TRBV23-1 is flagged as an ORF with uncertain function. The CDR3 spans 15 residues. Trimming stripped 6 bases from V and 0 bases from J, with 14 bases between.

In its sample, this clone was seen once. This chain joins TRBV28 and TRBJ2-1; no clear D. The ends were cut back, 6 bases at V and 4 bases at J, with 13 bases in the middle. The CDR3 runs 14 residues. CDR1 is MDHEN and CDR2 is SYDVKM in the germline V gene. CDR3 bases: TGTGCCAGCAGGGCTCCCAAACCGTACAATGAGCAGTTCTTC. It encodes CASRAPKPYNEQFF.